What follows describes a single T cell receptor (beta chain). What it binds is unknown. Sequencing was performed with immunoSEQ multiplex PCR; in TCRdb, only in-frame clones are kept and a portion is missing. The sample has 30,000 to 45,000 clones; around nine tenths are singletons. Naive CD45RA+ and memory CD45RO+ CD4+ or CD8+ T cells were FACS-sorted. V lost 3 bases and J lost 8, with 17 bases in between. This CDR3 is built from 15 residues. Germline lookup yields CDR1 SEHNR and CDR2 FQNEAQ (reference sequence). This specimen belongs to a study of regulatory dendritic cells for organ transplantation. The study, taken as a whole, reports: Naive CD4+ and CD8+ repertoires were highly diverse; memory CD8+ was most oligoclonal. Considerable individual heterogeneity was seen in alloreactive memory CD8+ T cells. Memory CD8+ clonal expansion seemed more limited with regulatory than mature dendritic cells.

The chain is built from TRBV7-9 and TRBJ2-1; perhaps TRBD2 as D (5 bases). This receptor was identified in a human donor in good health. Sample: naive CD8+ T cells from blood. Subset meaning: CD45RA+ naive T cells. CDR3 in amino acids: CASSFVGPSRYEQFF. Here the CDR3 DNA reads TGTGCCAGCAGCTTCGTGGGCCCTAGCAGGTATGAGCAGTTCTTC.